The next 27 T cell receptor beta chains were all read from a single sample in a study of cytomegalovirus exposure and HLA in healthy donors (dated by TCRdb to about 2017). To prepare the library, the immunoSEQ multiplex PCR assay was applied. The clones in this table, taken by TCRdb from immuneACCESS, are in-frame only. Not every clone is retained; where verified, under half of the shortfall comes from an unresolved V gene, and the cause of the rest is unknown. Across this sample there are roughly 70,000 clones, with roughly 96% seen only once. Clones ranked in the top ten supply around 2.2% of the sample. The sequencing sample was made of PBMCs. These TCRs come from a man aged 18 to 29 in good health and CMV-seronegative.

J is TRBJ2-2 and V is TRBV6-1; TRBD1 matches at 7 bases. This CDR3 has 15 amino acids. Germline V gene sequence: CDR1 MNHNS, CDR2 SASEGT. V shed 5 bases and J 6 bases; nucleotides not matched to a gene: 9. CDR3 sequence: CASSSRDRLSGELFF. The CDR3 DNA sequence: TGTGCCAGCAGTTCCCGGGACAGATTATCCGGGGAGCTGTTTTTT.

The chain joins TRBV5-6 to TRBJ1-2; 9 nucleotides agree with TRBD1. V shed 2 bases, J shed 2 bases, and the junction held 4 bases outside the gene matches. The CDR3 has 15 residues. In germline, CDR1 is SGHDT, CDR2 YYEEEE. The CDR3 spells CASSFPGTGNYGYTF. CDR3 DNA: TGTGCCAGCAGCTTCCCCGGGACAGGGAACTATGGCTACACCTTC.

The chain is built from TRBV18 and TRBJ2-1; D unresolved. The V gene's germline CDR1 is KGHSH and CDR2 LQKENI. This CDR3 contains 13 residues. V lost 3 bases, J lost 6 bases, and 9 bases lay in between. CDR3 protein: CASSPSPGNEQFF. CDR3 in DNA: TGTGCCAGCTCACCCTCCCCGGGCAATGAGCAGTTCTTC.

This chain uses TRBV5-1 with TRBJ1-5; a possible D gene is TRBD1 (5 bases). CDR3 length equals 13 residues. Trimming removed 4 bases from V and 6 bases from J, with 11 bases in between. The V gene's germline CDR1 is SGHRS and CDR2 YFSETQ. The chain's CDR3 is CASSAGRGQPQHF. The DNA of the CDR3 is TGCGCCAGCAGCGCTGGTAGGGGTCAGCCCCAGCATTTT.

V usage is TRBV4-2 and J usage is TRBJ2-2; 7 bases agree with TRBD2. Germline CDR1 is LGHNA and CDR2 is YNFKEQ. After removal of 0 bases from V and 4 bases from J, the junction contained 11 bases not matched to a gene. The CDR3 sequence is 18 residues long. The CDR3 DNA reads TGTGCCAGCAGCCAAGATCGTTACGGACTAGGTAGCACCGGGGAGCTGTTTTTT. Encoded protein: CASSQDRYGLGSTGELFF.

This clone appeared once. J is TRBJ1-3 and V is TRBV7-8; 9 bases are shared with TRBD1. Germline V gives CDR1 SGHVS, CDR2 FQNEAQ. The CDR3 contains 16 residues. V lost 4 bases and J lost 1; bases outside the gene matches: 5. CDR3 amino acids: CASSWTGTGSGNTIYF. CDR3 nucleotide sequence: TGTGCCAGCAGCTGGACCGGGACAGGGTCTGGAAACACCATATATTTT.

This rearrangement joins TRBV11-3 to TRBJ2-3; 7 bases match TRBD2. J was trimmed by 4 bases and V by 4 bases; bases with no gene match: 5. In germline, CDR1 is SGHNT, CDR2 YENEEA. The CDR3 totals 14 residues. CDR3 residues: CASSSRLAPDTQYF. DNA for the CDR3: TGTGCCAGCAGCTCAAGACTAGCTCCAGATACGCAGTATTTT.

V gene TRBV30 combines with J gene TRBJ1-4; 8 nucleotides agree with TRBD1. Germline-derived CDR1 and CDR2 are GTSNPN and SVGIG (reference sequence). The CDR3 has 13 residues. V trimming: 4 bases; J trimming: 10 bases; junction bases outside the gene matches: 8. CDR3 DNA: TGTGCCTGGACGACAGGGGCTACTGCAAAACTGTTTTTT. This codes for CAWTTGATAKLFF.

This chain connects TRBV28 to TRBJ2-7; tentative D call: TRBD2 (6 bases). Deletions cut 3 bases from V and 2 bases from J, with 8 bases between. This CDR3 is 13 amino acids long. Germline V gene data show CDR1 as MDHEN and CDR2 as SYDVKM. CDR3 residues: CASSFGSTYEQYF. In DNA, the CDR3 is TGTGCCAGCAGTTTCGGGAGTACCTACGAGCAGTACTTC.

The chain recombines TRBV7-8 with TRBJ1-5; D may be TRBD1 (6 bases). V was shortened by 5 bases and J by 7 bases, with 15 bases between the two germline ends. CDR1 is SGHVS, CDR2 FQNEAQ, per germline. The CDR3 has 14 residues. CDR3: CASSLTGSGQPQHF. Written as DNA, the CDR3 is TGTGCCAGCAGCCTTACAGGGTCGGGCCAGCCCCAGCATTTT.

This chain connects TRBV10-2 to TRBJ2-7; 8 nucleotides align to TRBD2. The V and J ends lost 2 bases and 4 bases, in that order; junction bases with no gene match: 4. The CDR3 has 14 residues. Germline V gives CDR1 WSHSY, CDR2 SAAADI. The CDR3 region has the DNA TGCGCCAGCAGTGAGAGGGCTAGCGGGTACGAGCAGTACTTC. Encoded protein: CASSERASGYEQYF.

The genes are TRBV10-1 and TRBJ2-2, with 7 bases fitting TRBD1. The V and J ends lost 8 bases and 6 bases, in that order; junction bases with no gene match: 6. The CDR3 length is 13 residues. CDR1 and CDR2 (germline): WNHNN, SYGVQD (reference sequence). CDR3 nucleotides: TGCGCCAGCCGGACAGGCCCCGCCGGGGAGCTGTTTTTT. The encoded protein is CASRTGPAGELFF.

The genes are TRBV14 and TRBJ2-1, with TRBD2 matching 9 bases. Germline lookup yields CDR1 SGHDN and CDR2 FVKESK. CDR3 size: 15 residues. J gave up 4 bases and V 6 bases, and 7 bases lay outside the gene matches. DNA of the CDR3: TGTGCCAGCAGGAGGGCGGGAGGGGTTTACAATGAGCAGTTCTTC. It encodes CASRRAGGVYNEQFF.

This chain joins TRBV6-6 and TRBJ2-1; 8 positions match TRBD2. V was clipped by 4 bases and J by 10 bases; unmatched bases: 12. CDR3 length: 15 amino acids. Germline values: CDR1 MNHNY, CDR2 SVGAGI (reference sequence). This CDR3 reads CASSFTGGDPVEQFF. The CDR3, as DNA: TGTGCCAGCAGTTTCACGGGAGGGGACCCGGTCGAGCAGTTCTTC.

This clone appeared a single time. The rearrangement joins TRBV19 to TRBJ1-2, with 9 bases lining up with TRBD1. CDR1 LNHDA and CDR2 SQIVND come from the germline V gene (reference sequence). The CDR3 has 14 residues. Trimming took 3 bases from V and 5 from J; bases not matched to a gene: 4. CDR3 nucleotides: TGTGCCAGTAGTATTACAGGGGGCGCATATGGCTACACCTTC. This codes for CASSITGGAYGYTF.

The chain employs TRBV6-5 and TRBJ1-4; the D is unclear. The CDR3 consists of 14 residues. Germline V gene lookup returns CDR1 MNHEY and CDR2 SVGAGI. V lost 2 bases and J 8 bases, leaving 12 bases between the germline ends. The CDR3 DNA follows: TGTGCCAGCAGTTACAGGTCCAGAGGGGAAAAACTGTTTTTT. This sequence encodes CASSYRSRGEKLFF.

The chain employs TRBV27 and TRBJ2-7; the match to TRBD1 covers 9 bases. This CDR3 has 14 residues. Losses at the gene ends were 6 bases for V and 5 bases for J; bases not matched to a gene: 8. CDR1 and CDR2 from the germline V gene are MNHEY and SMNVEV (reference sequence). CDR3 DNA: TGTGCCAGCAGATCCGGGACAGGGTATCACGAGCAGTACTTC. This encodes CASRSGTGYHEQYF.

This rearrangement joins TRBV6-5 to TRBJ1-6; TRBD1 aligns across 11 bases. Looked up from germline, CDR1 is MNHEY and CDR2 is SVGAGI. With V trimmed by 5 bases and J by 6 bases, 3 bases remained unmatched. This CDR3 contains 15 residues. For the CDR3, the DNA is TGTGCCAGCAGTAGGGGGACAGGGGGTAATTCACCCCTCCACTTT. It specifies CASSRGTGGNSPLHF.

About this clone itself: A junction end diverges from the germline sequence, so it may reflect a read error. The V call is TRBV29-1, the J call TRBJ1-2; D remains unclear. Germline lookup yields CDR1 SQVTM and CDR2 ANQGSEA. CDR3 length: 13 amino acids. CDR3 in DNA: TGCAGCGTCGAAGGCCAGGTAGAAAGTGGCTACACCTTC. Protein sequence: CSVEGQVESGYTF.

The chain employs TRBV19 and TRBJ2-6; TRBD2 matches at 8 bases. The CDR3 consists of 18 residues. Germline loops: CDR1 LNHDA, CDR2 SQIVND (reference sequence). V lost 6 bases to trimming and J lost 4 bases; unmatched junction nucleotides: 14. CDR3 sequence: CASSEKGLARRGANVLTF. In nucleotides, the CDR3 is TGTGCCAGTAGCGAAAAAGGACTAGCTAGGAGGGGGGCCAACGTCCTGACTTTC.

V and J are TRBV7-9 and TRBJ1-1, with TRBD1 matching over 7 bases. J was trimmed by 4 bases and V by 4 bases; bases with no gene match: 9. The CDR3 runs 15 residues. Germline CDR1 reads SEHNR; CDR2 reads FQNEAQ (reference sequence). CDR3 loop: CASSSRNRGGTEAFF. In DNA form, the CDR3 reads TGTGCCAGCAGCTCCCGGAACAGGGGCGGCACTGAAGCTTTCTTT. The full variable domain, completed using reference TRBV7-9 and TRBJ1-1, is DTGVSQNPRHKITKRGQNVTFRCDPISEHNRLYWYRQTLGQGPEFLTYFQNEAQLEKSRLLSDRFSAERPKGSFSTLEIQRTEQGDSAMYLCASSSRNRGGTEAFFGQGTRLTVV.

The V and J genes are TRBV15 and TRBJ2-1; tentative D call: TRBD2 (6 bases). CDR1 is LNHNV, CDR2 YYDKDF, per germline (reference sequence). V was trimmed by 2 bases and J by 7 bases, leaving 12 bases between them. CDR3 length equals 14 residues. Here the CDR3 reads CATSRPGLPNEQFF. CDR3 nucleotides: TGTGCCACCAGCAGACCGGGACTCCCAAATGAGCAGTTCTTC. Full variable domain (remainder filled in from reference TRBV15 and TRBJ2-1): DAMVIQNPRYQVTQFGKPVTLSCSQTLNHNVMYWYQQKSSQAPKLLFHYYDKDFNNEADTPDNFQSRRPNTSFCFLDIRSPGLGDTAMYLCATSRPGLPNEQFFGPGTRLTVL.

The chain joins TRBV10-3 to TRBJ2-7; weak D call: TRBD1 (6 bases). Germline CDR1 and CDR2: ENHRY and SYGVKD. Trimming pared 4 bases from V and 1 base from J, leaving 11 bases between. The length of the CDR3 is 14 residues. CDR3 protein: CAISGDIFSYEQYF. DNA for the CDR3: TGTGCCATCAGTGGGGACATTTTTTCCTACGAGCAGTACTTC.

V and J are TRBV4-2 and TRBJ1-6; D is unresolved. This CDR3 is 16 amino acids long. Trimming pared 6 bases from V and 6 bases from J, leaving 18 bases between. Germline V lookup: CDR1 LGHNA, CDR2 YNFKEQ. CDR3 region: CASSREAGGTNSPLHF. The DNA of the CDR3 is TGTGCCAGCAGTCGCGAGGCAGGAGGAACTAATTCACCCCTCCACTTT.

V and J are TRBV28 and TRBJ1-5; no firm D call. The CDR3 covers 16 residues. Per germline, CDR1 MDHEN and CDR2 SYDVKM. V dropped 7 bases and J dropped 0 bases, with 16 bases sitting between them. In DNA, the CDR3 is TGTGCCAGCATCACCGCGGGTGTGGATAGCAATCAGCCCCAGCATTTT. Its protein product is CASITAGVDSNQPQHF.

This clone occurred once. V gene TRBV6-1 combines with J gene TRBJ2-6; D perhaps matches TRBD1 (5 bases). Germline lookup yields CDR1 MNHNS and CDR2 SASEGT. Trimming took 4 bases from V and 1 from J, leaving 5 bases between them. The CDR3 runs 14 residues. CDR3 coding DNA: TGTGCCAGCAGTGCAGGGTCTGGGGCCAACGTCCTGACTTTC. The encoded protein is CASSAGSGANVLTF.

The J gene is TRBJ2-1, the V gene TRBV7-3; a weak D match, TRBD2 (5 bases). Trimming removed 5 bases from V and 4 bases from J, with 9 bases in between. Per germline, CDR1 SGHTA and CDR2 FQGTGA. The length of the CDR3 is 13 residues. In DNA form, the CDR3 reads TGTGCCAGCAGCCTGGACTTATACAATGAGCAGTTCTTC. Amino acids: CASSLDLYNEQFF.